This T cell receptor (beta chain) came from a study of blood T cells in healthy people across ages. Study-level findings and limits: The unknown donor CMV status may have confounded expanded clonotype changes.

Extracted total RNA amounted to at least 5.5 micrograms for each sample. This CDR3 is 15 amino acids long. CDR1 and CDR2 (germline): MNHNS, SASEGT. V was cut by 2 bases and J by 4 bases, with 12 bases left in between. A J-beta primer mix and a sample-barcoded 5' primer were used in a second PCR of about 7 to 12 cycles. TCRdb re-called the 5' RACE reads through MiXCR, storing one row per CDR3 protein. In the table there are around 850,000 distinct CDR3 sequences, under 40% of which are singletons. The sample holds many counts of this clonotype. Its antigen is unidentified. Sequencing was done on a sample of blood. The clonotype was recovered from a man aged 18 to 30 in good health. The V call is TRBV6-1, the J call TRBJ2-1, with D possibly matching TRBD1 (6 bases). The DNA of the CDR3 is TGTGCCAGCAGTGAAAGTGGACAGAGATACAATGAGCAGTTCTTC. It specifies CASSESGQRYNEQFF.